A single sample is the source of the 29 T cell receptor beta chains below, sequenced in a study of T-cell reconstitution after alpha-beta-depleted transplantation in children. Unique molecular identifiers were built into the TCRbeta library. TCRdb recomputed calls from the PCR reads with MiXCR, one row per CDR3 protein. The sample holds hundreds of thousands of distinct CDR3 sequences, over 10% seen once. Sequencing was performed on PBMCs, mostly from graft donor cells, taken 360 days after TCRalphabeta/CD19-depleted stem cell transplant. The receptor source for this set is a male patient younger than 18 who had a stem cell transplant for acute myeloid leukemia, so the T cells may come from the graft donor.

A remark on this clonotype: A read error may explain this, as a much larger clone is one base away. This CDR3 reads CASSTTGGRQPQHF. The CDR3 DNA reads TGTGCCAGCAGTACAACAGGGGGCCGGCAGCCCCAGCATTTT. The genes are TRBV6-4 and TRBJ1-5, with 9 bases lining up with TRBD1. J gave up 7 bases and V 5 bases, and 6 bases lay outside the gene matches. The CDR3 is 14 residues long. Germline loops: CDR1 MRHNA, CDR2 SNTAGT.

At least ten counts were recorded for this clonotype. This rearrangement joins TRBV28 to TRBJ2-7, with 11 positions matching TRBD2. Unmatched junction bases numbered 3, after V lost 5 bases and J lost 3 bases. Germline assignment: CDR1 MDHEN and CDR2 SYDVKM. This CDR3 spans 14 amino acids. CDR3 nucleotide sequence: TGTGCCAGCAGTCTACTAGCGGGAGTCTACGAGCAGTACTTC. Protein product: CASSLLAGVYEQYF.

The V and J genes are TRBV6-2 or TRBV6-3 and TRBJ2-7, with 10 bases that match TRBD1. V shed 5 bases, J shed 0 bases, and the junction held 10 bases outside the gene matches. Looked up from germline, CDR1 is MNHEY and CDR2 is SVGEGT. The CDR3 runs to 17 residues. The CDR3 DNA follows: TGTGCCAGCAGTCTCCCGGACAGGGGGTCTTACTCCTACGAGCAGTACTTC. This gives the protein CASSLPDRGSYSYEQYF.

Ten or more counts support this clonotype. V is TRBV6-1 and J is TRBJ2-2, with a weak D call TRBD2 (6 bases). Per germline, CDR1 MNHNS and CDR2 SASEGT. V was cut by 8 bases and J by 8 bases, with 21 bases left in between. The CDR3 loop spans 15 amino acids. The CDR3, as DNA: TGTGCCAGCCAGCTCGGGACTCGGGGGACGGGGGAGCTGTTTTTT. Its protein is CASQLGTRGTGELFF.

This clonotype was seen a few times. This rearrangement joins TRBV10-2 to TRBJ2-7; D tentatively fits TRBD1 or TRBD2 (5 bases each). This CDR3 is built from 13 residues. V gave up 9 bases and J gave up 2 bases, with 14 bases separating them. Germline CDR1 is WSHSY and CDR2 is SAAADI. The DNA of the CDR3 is TGCGCCAGTGCCCCGAGGGGTCCCTACGAGCAGTACTTC. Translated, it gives CASAPRGPYEQYF.

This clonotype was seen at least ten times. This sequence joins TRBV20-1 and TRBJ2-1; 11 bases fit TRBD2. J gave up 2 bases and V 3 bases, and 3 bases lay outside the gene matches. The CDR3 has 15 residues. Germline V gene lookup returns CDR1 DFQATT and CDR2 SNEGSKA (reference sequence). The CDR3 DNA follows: TGCAGTGCTAGGACTAGCGGGATCCCCTACAATGAGCAGTTCTTC. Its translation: CSARTSGIPYNEQFF.

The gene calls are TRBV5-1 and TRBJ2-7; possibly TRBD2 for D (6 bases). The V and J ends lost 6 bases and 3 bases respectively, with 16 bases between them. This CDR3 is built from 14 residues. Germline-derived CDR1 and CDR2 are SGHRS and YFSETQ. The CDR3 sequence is CASTSGEAIYEQYF. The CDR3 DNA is TGCGCCAGCACCTCGGGGGAGGCAATCTACGAGCAGTACTTC.

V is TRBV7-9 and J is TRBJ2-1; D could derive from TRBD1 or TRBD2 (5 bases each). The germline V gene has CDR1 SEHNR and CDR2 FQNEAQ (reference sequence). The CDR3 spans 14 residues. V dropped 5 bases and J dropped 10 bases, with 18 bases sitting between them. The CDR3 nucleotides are TGTGCCAGCAGCCCCGCCGGGACGGTCAACGAGCAGTTCTTC. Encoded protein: CASSPAGTVNEQFF. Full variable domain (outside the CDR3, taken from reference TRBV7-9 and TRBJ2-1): DTGVSQNPRHKITKRGQNVTFRCDPISEHNRLYWYRQTLGQGPEFLTYFQNEAQLEKSRLLSDRFSAERPKGSFSTLEIQRTEQGDSAMYLCASSPAGTVNEQFFGPGTRLTVL.

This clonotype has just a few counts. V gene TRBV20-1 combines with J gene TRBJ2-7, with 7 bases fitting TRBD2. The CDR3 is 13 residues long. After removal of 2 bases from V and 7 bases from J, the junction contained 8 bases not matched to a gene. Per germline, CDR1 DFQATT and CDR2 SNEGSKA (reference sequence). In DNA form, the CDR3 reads TGCAGTGCTAGACAGGGAGGGTCTGGTGAGCAGTACTTC. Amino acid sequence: CSARQGGSGEQYF.

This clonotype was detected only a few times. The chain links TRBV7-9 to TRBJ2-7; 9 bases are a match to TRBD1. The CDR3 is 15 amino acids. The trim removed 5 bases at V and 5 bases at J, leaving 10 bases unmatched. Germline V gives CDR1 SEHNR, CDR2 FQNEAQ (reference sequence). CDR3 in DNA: TGTGCCAGCAGCCCCCGACAGGGGGTCACCCACGAGCAGTACTTC. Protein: CASSPRQGVTHEQYF.

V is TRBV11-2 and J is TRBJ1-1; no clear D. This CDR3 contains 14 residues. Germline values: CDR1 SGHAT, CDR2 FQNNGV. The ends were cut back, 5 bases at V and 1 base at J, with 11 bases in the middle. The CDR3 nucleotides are TGTGCCAGCAGCCTAATGGCGGGGAACACTGAAGCTTTCTTT. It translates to CASSLMAGNTEAFF.

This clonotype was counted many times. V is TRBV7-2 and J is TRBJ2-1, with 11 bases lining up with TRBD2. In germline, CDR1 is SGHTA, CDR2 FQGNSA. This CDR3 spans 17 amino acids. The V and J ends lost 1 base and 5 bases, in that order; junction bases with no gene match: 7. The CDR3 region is CASSLGHGTSGNNEQFF. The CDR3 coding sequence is TGTGCCAGCAGCTTAGGTCACGGGACTAGCGGAAACAATGAGCAGTTCTTC.

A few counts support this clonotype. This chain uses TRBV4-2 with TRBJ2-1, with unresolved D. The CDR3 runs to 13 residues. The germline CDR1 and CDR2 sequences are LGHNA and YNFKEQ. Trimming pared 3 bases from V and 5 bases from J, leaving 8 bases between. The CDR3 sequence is CASSQAGHNEQFF. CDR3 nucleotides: TGTGCCAGCAGCCAGGCTGGCCACAATGAGCAGTTCTTC.

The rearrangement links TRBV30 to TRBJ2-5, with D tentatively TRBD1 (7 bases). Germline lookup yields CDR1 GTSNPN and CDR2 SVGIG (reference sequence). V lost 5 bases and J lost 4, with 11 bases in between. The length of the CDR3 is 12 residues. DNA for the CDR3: TGTGCCTGGGGAGGGACAGCAGAGACCCAGTACTTC. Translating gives CAWGGTAETQYF.

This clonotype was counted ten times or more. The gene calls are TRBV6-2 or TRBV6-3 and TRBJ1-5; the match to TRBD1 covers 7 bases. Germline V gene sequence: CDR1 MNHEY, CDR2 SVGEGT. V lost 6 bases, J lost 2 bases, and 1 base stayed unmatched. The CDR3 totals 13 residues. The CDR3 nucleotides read TGTGCCAGCAGACAGGGGCGCAATCAGCCCCAGCATTTT. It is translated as CASRQGRNQPQHF.

The CDR3 protein is CASRIIPGQGDLILTYEQYF. The CDR3 coding sequence is TGCGCCAGCAGAATCATACCGGGACAGGGGGATCTTATACTTACCTACGAGCAGTACTTC. The chain links TRBV5-1 to TRBJ2-7, with 11 bases that match TRBD1. Trimming removed 5 bases from V and 2 bases from J; junction bases left unmatched: 21. The CDR3 spans 20 residues. CDR1 is SGHRS, CDR2 YFSETQ, per germline.

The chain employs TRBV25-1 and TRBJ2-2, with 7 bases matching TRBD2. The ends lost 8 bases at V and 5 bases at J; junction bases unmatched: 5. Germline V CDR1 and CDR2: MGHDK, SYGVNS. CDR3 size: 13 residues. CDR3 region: CASRGVGTGELFF. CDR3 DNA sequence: TGTGCCAGCCGGGGGGTGGGGACCGGGGAGCTGTTTTTT.

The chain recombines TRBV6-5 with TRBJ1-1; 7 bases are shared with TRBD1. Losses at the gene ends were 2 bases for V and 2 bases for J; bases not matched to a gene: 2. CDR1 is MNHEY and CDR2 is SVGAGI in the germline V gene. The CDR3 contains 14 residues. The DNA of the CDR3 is TGTGCCAGCAGTTACAAGGGGGCAAACACTGAAGCTTTCTTT. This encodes CASSYKGANTEAFF.

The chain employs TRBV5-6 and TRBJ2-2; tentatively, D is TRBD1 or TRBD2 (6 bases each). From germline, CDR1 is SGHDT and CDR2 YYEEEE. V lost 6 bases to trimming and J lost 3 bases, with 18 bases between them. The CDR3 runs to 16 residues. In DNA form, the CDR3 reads TGTGCCAGCACTCGGGGGCCGGACCGAGACACCGGGGAGCTGTTTTTT. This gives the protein CASTRGPDRDTGELFF.

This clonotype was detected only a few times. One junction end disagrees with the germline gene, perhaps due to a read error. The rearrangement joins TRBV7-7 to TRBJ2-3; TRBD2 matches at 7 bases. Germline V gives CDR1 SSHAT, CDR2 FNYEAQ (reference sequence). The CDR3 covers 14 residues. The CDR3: CASSRGTITDTQYF. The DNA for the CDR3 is TGTGCTAGCAGCCGCGGGACTATCACAGATACGCAGTATTTT.

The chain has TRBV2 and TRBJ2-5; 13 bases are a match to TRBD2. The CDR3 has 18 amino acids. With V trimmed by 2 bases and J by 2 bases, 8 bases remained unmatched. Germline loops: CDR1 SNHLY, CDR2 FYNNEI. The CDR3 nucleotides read TGTGCCAGCAGTGAATGGACTAGCGGGAGTACGGATCAAGAGACCCAGTACTTC. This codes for CASSEWTSGSTDQETQYF.

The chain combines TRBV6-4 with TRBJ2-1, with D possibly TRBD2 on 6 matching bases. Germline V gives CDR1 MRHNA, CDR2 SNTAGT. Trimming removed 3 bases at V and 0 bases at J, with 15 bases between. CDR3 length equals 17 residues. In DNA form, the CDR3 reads TGTGCCAGCAGTGAGGGGGGTCTATTTAGCTCCTACAATGAGCAGTTCTTC. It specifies CASSEGGLFSSYNEQFF.

The chain's CDR3 is CASSLAVYTEAFF. Here the CDR3 DNA reads TGTGCCAGCAGCTTAGCTGTGTACACTGAAGCTTTCTTT. This sequence joins TRBV7-2 and TRBJ1-1; D is unresolved. With 0 bases removed from V and 3 bases from J, the gap between germline ends came to 5 bases. This CDR3 is 13 amino acids long. Germline values: CDR1 SGHTA, CDR2 FQGNSA.

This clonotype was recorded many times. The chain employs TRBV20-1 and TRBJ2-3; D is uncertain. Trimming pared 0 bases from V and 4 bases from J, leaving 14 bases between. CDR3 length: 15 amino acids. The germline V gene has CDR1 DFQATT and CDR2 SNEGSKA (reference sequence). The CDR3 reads CSARDARVFPDTQYF. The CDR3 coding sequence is TGCAGTGCTAGAGATGCTAGGGTTTTTCCAGATACGCAGTATTTT.

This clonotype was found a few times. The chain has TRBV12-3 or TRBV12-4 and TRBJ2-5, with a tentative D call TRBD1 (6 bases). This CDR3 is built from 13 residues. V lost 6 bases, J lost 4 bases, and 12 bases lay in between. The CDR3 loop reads CASRTGFPETQYF. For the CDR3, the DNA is TGTGCCAGCAGGACAGGATTCCCAGAGACCCAGTACTTC.

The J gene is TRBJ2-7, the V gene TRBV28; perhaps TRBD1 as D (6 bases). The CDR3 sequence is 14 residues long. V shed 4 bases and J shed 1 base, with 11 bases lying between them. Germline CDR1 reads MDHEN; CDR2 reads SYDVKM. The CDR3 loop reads CASSSHRESYEQYF. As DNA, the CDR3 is TGTGCCAGCAGTTCTCACAGGGAATCCTACGAGCAGTACTTC. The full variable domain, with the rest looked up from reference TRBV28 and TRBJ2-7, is DVKVTQSSRYLVKRTGEKVFLECVQDMDHENMFWYRQDPGLGLRLIYFSYDVKMKEKGDIPEGYSVSREKKERFSLILESASTNQTSMYLCASSSHRESYEQYFGPGTRLTVT.

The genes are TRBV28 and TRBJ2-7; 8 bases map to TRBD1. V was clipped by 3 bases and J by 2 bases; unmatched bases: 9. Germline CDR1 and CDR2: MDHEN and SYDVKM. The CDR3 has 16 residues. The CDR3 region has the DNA TGTGCCAGCAGTTTCCTTATCCGGACAGGGACCTACGAGCAGTACTTC. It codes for CASSFLIRTGTYEQYF.

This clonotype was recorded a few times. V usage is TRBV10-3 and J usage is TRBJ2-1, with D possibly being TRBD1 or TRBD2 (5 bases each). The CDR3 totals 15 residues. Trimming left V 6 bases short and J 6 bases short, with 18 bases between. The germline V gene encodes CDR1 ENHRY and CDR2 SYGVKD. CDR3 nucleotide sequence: TGTGCCATCAGCCCTTTCACCGGGGCGAGCAATGAGCAGTTCTTC. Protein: CAISPFTGASNEQFF.

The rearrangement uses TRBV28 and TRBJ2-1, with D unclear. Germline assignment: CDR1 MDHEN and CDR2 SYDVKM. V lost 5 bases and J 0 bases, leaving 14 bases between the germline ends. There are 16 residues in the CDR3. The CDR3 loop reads CASSRRITSSYNEQFF. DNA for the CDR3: TGTGCCAGCAGTAGACGCATCACGAGCTCCTACAATGAGCAGTTCTTC.